What follows are 20 T cell receptor beta chains derived from one specimen sequenced in a study of identical twins. A single record per CDR3 protein comes from TCRdb applying MiXCR to the 5' RACE reads. This table holds nearly 900,000 distinct CDR3 sequences, over 9% found once. This same sample was also taken into another study, of yellow fever vaccine responses in identical twins.

The sample taken for sequencing was PBMCs. The source is a woman in her late teens or twenties in good health.

The sample holds a few counts of this clonotype. The chain links TRBV12-3 or TRBV12-4 to TRBJ2-4; D is perhaps TRBD1 or TRBD2 (5 bases each). Trimming took off 3 bases at V and 0 bases at J, with 15 bases between the two ends. The length of the CDR3 is 17 residues. The CDR3 DNA reads as TGTGCCAGCAGTTTTTTATCTTCGGGGCTAGCCAAAAACATTCAGTACTTC. Protein: CASSFLSSGLAKNIQYF.

The rearrangement uses TRBV20-1 and TRBJ2-5, with D perhaps TRBD1 (5 bases). CDR3 size: 14 residues. Germline CDR1 DFQATT, CDR2 SNEGSKA (reference sequence). Trimming shortened V by 0 bases and J by 3 bases, and 11 bases separated the two germline ends. CDR3 residues: CSARDDTGKETQYF. The CDR3 DNA sequence: TGCAGTGCTAGAGACGATACAGGAAAAGAGACCCAGTACTTC.

In its sample, this clonotype was seen many times. This chain uses TRBV3-1 with TRBJ2-7; TRBD1 matches at 11 bases. Germline CDR1 reads LGHDT; CDR2 reads YNNKEL (reference sequence). The CDR3 runs 15 residues. Trimming removed 4 bases from V and 3 bases from J; junction bases left unmatched: 5. The CDR3 region has the DNA TGTGCCAGCAGCCGCGATGGGACAGGGGGCTACGAGCAGTACTTC. Translated, it gives CASSRDGTGGYEQYF.

This clonotype occurred once. V is TRBV6-6 and J is TRBJ2-1, with D hard to call. V was clipped by 10 bases and J by 10 bases, with 14 bases between them. Germline CDR1 and CDR2: MNHNY and SVGAGI (reference sequence). This CDR3 spans 11 amino acids. CDR3: CATTAVGEQFF. The CDR3 DNA reads as TGTGCCACCACCGCGGTTGGGGAGCAGTTCTTC.

CDR3 coding DNA: TGTGCCAGCAGCCCGACAGGACTAGCGGATGAGCAGTTCTTC. It yields the protein CASSPTGLADEQFF. The chain employs TRBV7-9 and TRBJ2-1; 10 bases agree with TRBD2. In germline, CDR1 is SEHNR, CDR2 FQNEAQ (reference sequence). This CDR3 contains 14 residues. V dropped 5 bases and J dropped 8; count of bases not matched to a gene: 6.

This clonotype has more than one count but fewer than ten. This chain's CDR3 is CSANDHTEAFF. The CDR3 DNA sequence: TGCAGTGCTAACGACCACACTGAAGCTTTCTTT. The genes are TRBV20-1 and TRBJ1-1; D ambiguous. The CDR3 covers 11 residues. CDR1 and CDR2 (germline): DFQATT, SNEGSKA (reference sequence). With 4 bases removed from V and 3 bases from J, the gap between germline ends came to 6 bases.

This sequence joins TRBV6-2 or TRBV6-3 and TRBJ2-7; 7 nucleotides align to TRBD1. After removal of 7 bases from V and 0 bases from J, the junction contained 9 bases not matched to a gene. Per the germline V gene, CDR1 is MNHEY and CDR2 is SVGEGT. The CDR3 consists of 15 residues. CDR3 amino acids: CASTLEGGPSYEQYV. In DNA form, the CDR3 reads TGTGCCAGCACCTTAGAAGGGGGCCCCTCCTACGAGCAGTACGTC.

The rearrangement uses TRBV7-6 and TRBJ2-3, with D hard to call. The CDR3 covers 18 residues. CDR1 and CDR2 from the germline V gene are SGHVS and FNYEAQ. V dropped 1 base and J dropped 0 bases, with 17 bases sitting between them. The CDR3 reads CASSLGYSSVISTDTQYF. The DNA of the CDR3 is TGTGCCAGCAGCTTAGGATACAGTTCAGTCATTAGCACAGATACGCAGTATTTT.

This clonotype has a handful of counts. The chain carries TRBV7-3 and TRBJ2-3; no clear D. The CDR3 spans 13 residues. V was cut by 4 bases and J by 6 bases, with 11 bases left in between. CDR1 and CDR2 from the germline V gene are SGHTA and FQGTGA. CDR3 DNA: TGTGCCAGCAGCTCCCTTCTTCAGGATACGCAGTATTTT. The encoded protein is CASSSLLQDTQYF.

The chain recombines TRBV27 with TRBJ2-3; TRBD2 agrees at 8 bases. Germline V gene data show CDR1 as MNHEY and CDR2 as SMNVEV (reference sequence). J lost 2 bases, V lost 9 bases, and 10 bases had no gene match. The length of the CDR3 is 15 residues. CDR3 loop: CASNIERGITDTQYF. CDR3 DNA: TGTGCCAGTAATATCGAGCGGGGGATCACAGATACGCAGTATTTT.

This clonotype has a count of ten or more. V is TRBV5-1 and J is TRBJ1-5, with D hard to call. V was clipped by 1 base and J by 0 bases, with 8 bases between them. From germline, CDR1 is SGHRS and CDR2 YFSETQ. This CDR3 has 15 residues. This CDR3 reads CASSLIGYSNQPQHF. As DNA, the CDR3 is TGCGCCAGCAGCTTGATCGGGTATAGCAATCAGCCCCAGCATTTT.

A word on this clonotype: A read error is possible here, since a much larger clone lies one base away. The chain employs TRBV12-3 or TRBV12-4 and TRBJ2-1; 7 positions agree with TRBD1. This CDR3 has 17 residues. The CDR3 is CGSSLVVNARGSNEQFF. CDR3 in DNA: TGTGGCAGCAGTTTAGTAGTGAACGCCAGGGGGTCGAATGAGCAGTTCTTC.

This clonotype was seen only a few times. This chain joins TRBV6-1 and TRBJ2-7; TRBD2 matches 11 bases. The junction had 13 bases not matched to a gene; V was cut back by 6 bases and J by 6 bases. This CDR3 spans 16 amino acids. Germline V gene data show CDR1 as MNHNS and CDR2 as SASEGT. CDR3 region: CASRSQLAGVPLEQYF. The CDR3 DNA is TGTGCCAGCAGATCTCAACTAGCGGGGGTCCCCCTCGAGCAGTACTTC.

This clonotype showed up many times. J is TRBJ2-7 and V is TRBV12-3 or TRBV12-4, with 9 bases identical to TRBD1. CDR3 length equals 15 residues. Trimming at V came to 2 bases and at J to 3 bases, leaving 5 bases not matched to a gene. The CDR3 nucleotides are TGTGCCAGCAGTTTAAGGGGACAGGGATACTACGAGCAGTACTTC. Protein sequence: CASSLRGQGYYEQYF.

In its sample, this clonotype was seen a few times. This chain connects TRBV7-9 to TRBJ2-7, with TRBD2 matching 9 bases. This CDR3 has 16 amino acids. V was pared by 4 bases and J by 3 bases, with 10 bases of the junction left unmatched. Germline V gives CDR1 SEHNR, CDR2 FQNEAQ (reference sequence). The CDR3 DNA reads as TGTGCCAGCAGCTCCCACCAGCGGGGGGCCTGCTACGAGCAGTACGTC. Encoded protein: CASSSHQRGACYEQYV.

In its sample, this clonotype was seen many times. The V gene is TRBV11-2, the J gene TRBJ2-7, with 9 positions matching TRBD2. V lost 4 bases to trimming and J lost 0 bases; unmatched junction nucleotides: 10. The CDR3 sequence is 17 residues long. Germline-derived CDR1 and CDR2 are SGHAT and FQNNGV. The CDR3 coding sequence is TGTGCCAGCAGCTCTCCCGGGCTAGCGGGACTCTCCTACGAGCAGTACTTC. It yields the protein CASSSPGLAGLSYEQYF.

The V gene is TRBV29-1, the J gene TRBJ2-7; 10 bases map to TRBD2. Germline values: CDR1 SQVTM, CDR2 ANQGSEA. V lost 4 bases, J lost 4 bases, and 10 bases stayed unmatched. This CDR3 is built from 15 residues. CDR3 protein: CSVVLAGDPGYEQYF. CDR3 nucleotides: TGCAGCGTTGTTCTAGCGGGAGACCCGGGGTACGAGCAGTACTTC.

The rearrangement links TRBV6-2 or TRBV6-3 to TRBJ2-7; D gene unclear. V lost 7 bases and J 3 bases, leaving 13 bases between the germline ends. This CDR3 is built from 13 residues. Germline CDR1 and CDR2: MNHEY and SVGEGT. This chain's CDR3 is CASTSRLFYEQYF. As DNA, the CDR3 is TGTGCCAGCACCTCTAGACTTTTCTACGAGCAGTACTTC.

This clonotype was detected a few times. The V and J genes are TRBV28 and TRBJ1-2; the D is unclear. Germline CDR1 reads MDHEN; CDR2 reads SYDVKM. The CDR3 loop spans 14 amino acids. V was shortened by 5 bases and J by 0 bases, with 10 bases between the two germline ends. The CDR3: CASSSQVSNYGYTF. The CDR3 bases are TGTGCCAGCAGTAGTCAAGTCTCTAACTATGGCTACACCTTC.

The chain has TRBV14 and TRBJ2-5; 12 bases align to TRBD2. The CDR3 has 15 amino acids. Trimming cost V 5 bases and J 6 bases; bases outside gene matches: 7. Per germline, CDR1 SGHDN and CDR2 FVKESK. The CDR3 DNA reads as TGTGCCAGCAGCGCCTCTAGCGGGAGGGGGAAGACCCAGTACTTC. It encodes CASSASSGRGKTQYF.